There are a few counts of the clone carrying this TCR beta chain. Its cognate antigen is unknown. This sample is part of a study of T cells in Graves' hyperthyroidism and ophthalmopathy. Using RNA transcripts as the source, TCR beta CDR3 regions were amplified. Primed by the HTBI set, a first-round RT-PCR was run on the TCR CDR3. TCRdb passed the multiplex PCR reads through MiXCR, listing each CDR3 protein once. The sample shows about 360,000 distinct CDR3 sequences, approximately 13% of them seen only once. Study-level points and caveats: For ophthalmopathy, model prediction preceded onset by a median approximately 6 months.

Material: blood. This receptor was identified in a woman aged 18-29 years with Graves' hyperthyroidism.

The DNA for the CDR3 is TGTGCCAGCAGCTTGGTTGGCGACACCTCCTACGAGCAGTACTTC. Translated, it gives CASSLVGDTSYEQYF. The rearrangement links TRBV5-6 to TRBJ2-7; D not resolved. This CDR3 has 15 amino acids. Germline lookup yields CDR1 SGHDT and CDR2 YYEEEE. Trimming pared 0 bases from V and 0 bases from J, leaving 10 bases between.